The 26 T cell receptor beta chains reported below all come from one sample, sequenced in a study of blood T cell repertoires in COVID-19. Here immunoSEQ multiplex PCR was the method, and the copy in TCRdb shows in-frame clones only, minus some. Among 150,000 to 200,000 clones listed, around four fifths were seen once. Source material: peripheral blood. Source of these receptors: a woman in her seventies with COVID-19, enrolled during active disease.

This chain uses TRBV29-1 with TRBJ2-3; D unclear. V was trimmed by 6 bases and J by 0 bases, leaving 16 bases between them. The germline V gene encodes CDR1 SQVTM and CDR2 ANQGSEA. This CDR3 has 15 amino acids. CDR3 DNA: TGCAGCGTCTCAAGGAGCGCAAGTAGCACAGATACGCAGTATTTT. Translated, it gives CSVSRSASSTDTQYF.

V gene TRBV19 combines with J gene TRBJ2-1; 8 positions match TRBD1. This CDR3 comprises 15 residues. Germline-derived CDR1 and CDR2 are LNHDA and SQIVND (reference sequence). V trimming: 6 bases; J trimming: 7 bases; junction bases outside the gene matches: 11. CDR3 DNA: TGTGCCAGTAGCAGACCTCAGGGGGCGAGGAATGAGCAGTTCTTC. Protein sequence: CASSRPQGARNEQFF.

The CDR3 protein is CASSHRVEGNTIYF. The CDR3 bases are TGTGCCAGCAGTCACCGGGTAGAAGGAAACACCATATATTTT. The chain is built from TRBV6-5 and TRBJ1-3; no reliable D call. With 5 bases removed from V and 4 bases from J, the gap between germline ends came to 12 bases. Germline V gene data show CDR1 as MNHEY and CDR2 as SVGAGI. This CDR3 comprises 14 residues.

This clone was counted between two and nine times. Other nucleotide sequences from this sample produce the same CDR3. The rearrangement joins TRBV5-1 to TRBJ1-5; a weak D match, TRBD1 (5 bases). This CDR3 is 15 amino acids long. V gave up 0 bases and J gave up 1 base, with 8 bases separating them. Germline assignment: CDR1 SGHRS and CDR2 YFSETQ. CDR3 region: CASSLEGVSNQPQHF. CDR3 DNA sequence: TGCGCCAGCAGCTTGGAAGGGGTGAGCAATCAGCCCCAGCATTTT.

This clone was picked up one time. The rearrangement links TRBV7-2 to TRBJ2-2; perhaps TRBD1 as D (5 bases). There are 15 residues in the CDR3. V was shortened by 6 bases and J by 4 bases, with 15 bases between the two germline ends. CDR1 and CDR2 (germline): SGHTA, FQGNSA. CDR3 nucleotide sequence: TGTGCCAGCAGGATGACAGACCAAATCACCGGGGAGCTGTTTTTT. The encoded protein is CASRMTDQITGELFF.

Details on this clone: The same CDR3 can be traced to other DNA sequences in this sample. J is TRBJ1-4 and V is TRBV29-1, with D perhaps TRBD1 (6 bases). This CDR3 is built from 13 residues. Between the trimmed V and J ends, which lost 0 bases and 6 bases, there was a span of 8 bases. Germline V CDR1 and CDR2: SQVTM, ANQGSEA. CDR3 DNA sequence: TGCAGCGTTGAAGAGGGGGCCGATGAAAAACTGTTTTTT. This translates into CSVEEGADEKLFF.

J is TRBJ2-2 and V is TRBV11-3, with TRBD2 as a possible D gene (5 bases). This CDR3 has 12 amino acids. CDR1 is SGHNT and CDR2 is YENEEA in the germline V gene. The germline V and J ends were trimmed by 5 bases and 4 bases, with 5 bases remaining between them. In DNA form, the CDR3 reads TGTGCCAGCAGCGGGAGCACCGGGGAGCTGTTTTTT. Residues: CASSGSTGELFF.

This chain joins TRBV14 and TRBJ2-2, with D possibly being TRBD2 (5 bases). This CDR3 contains 15 residues. Trimming shortened V by 1 base and J by 5 bases, and 11 bases separated the two germline ends. The V gene's germline CDR1 is SGHDN and CDR2 FVKESK. The CDR3 DNA reads TGTGCCAGCAGCCAAGGCACCCCGGGGACCGGGGAGCTGTTTTTT. Translating gives CASSQGTPGTGELFF.

This chain joins TRBV29-1 and TRBJ2-3; D perhaps matches TRBD1 (6 bases). The CDR3 is made up of 14 amino acids. Trimming stripped 4 bases from V and 0 bases from J, with 11 bases between. Germline V gives CDR1 SQVTM, CDR2 ANQGSEA. In DNA, the CDR3 is TGCAGCGTTGCACAGGGATCTAGCACAGATACGCAGTATTTT. Protein product: CSVAQGSSTDTQYF.

The rearrangement links TRBV30 to TRBJ1-2; possible D gene TRBD1, 5 bases. With 5 bases removed from V and 4 bases from J, the gap between germline ends came to 26 bases. Germline CDR1 GTSNPN, CDR2 SVGIG (reference sequence). The CDR3 extends over 17 amino acids. CDR3 coding DNA: TGTGCCTGGGCTAGAGACAGAGGGACTCAAGACCCCTATGGCTACACCTTC. It is translated as CAWARDRGTQDPYGYTF.

This chain connects TRBV4-3 to TRBJ2-7, with TRBD1 identical over 7 bases. CDR3 length: 16 residues. V lost 3 bases and J lost 2; bases outside the gene matches: 10. Per germline, CDR1 LGHNA and CDR2 YSLEER. CDR3: CASSHSGGADPYEQYF. CDR3 coding DNA: TGCGCCAGCAGCCATTCAGGGGGAGCTGATCCCTACGAGCAGTACTTC.

The chain employs TRBV19 and TRBJ2-7; 13 bases match TRBD2. V gave up 5 bases and J gave up 4 bases; unmatched junction bases: 5. Looked up from germline, CDR1 is LNHDA and CDR2 is SQIVND (reference sequence). The CDR3 has 15 residues. This chain's CDR3 is CASSPRTSGSYEQYF. The CDR3 nucleotides read TGTGCCAGTAGTCCCAGGACTAGCGGGAGTTACGAGCAGTACTTC.

This clone was counted a few times. This chain uses TRBV28 with TRBJ2-7; TRBD2 agrees at 9 bases. The germline V gene encodes CDR1 MDHEN and CDR2 SYDVKM. V was pared by 3 bases and J by 0 bases, with 3 bases of the junction left unmatched. This CDR3 has 15 amino acids. CDR3 bases: TGTGCCAGCAGTTTGGGGCGGGAGGGCTCCTACGAGCAGTACTTC. This codes for CASSLGREGSYEQYF.

The chain has TRBV30 and TRBJ1-4; 7 bases match TRBD1. The length of the CDR3 is 12 residues. Germline trimming cut 3 bases from V and 5 bases from J; bases unmatched to any gene: 0. Germline V gene lookup returns CDR1 GTSNPN and CDR2 SVGIG (reference sequence). The CDR3 DNA follows: TGTGCCTGGAGCAGGGGGAATGAAAAACTGTTTTTT. Amino acids: CAWSRGNEKLFF. The entire variable domain, with the rest obtained from reference TRBV30 and TRBJ1-4, is as follows: SQTIHQWPATLVQPVGSPLSLECTVEGTSNPNLYWYRQAAGRGLQLLFYSVGIGQISSEVPQNLSASRPQDRQFILSSKKLLLSDSGFYLCAWSRGNEKLFFGSGTQLSVL.

The rearrangement joins TRBV7-9 to TRBJ2-7; D gene unclear. Trimming shortened V by 5 bases and J by 0 bases, and 11 bases separated the two germline ends. Germline values: CDR1 SEHNR, CDR2 FQNEAQ (reference sequence). This CDR3 is 14 amino acids long. The CDR3 loop is CASSRLFSSYEQYF. The CDR3 DNA reads as TGTGCCAGCAGCCGACTCTTTAGCTCCTACGAGCAGTACTTC. Supplemented by reference TRBV7-9 and TRBJ2-7, the full variable domain reads DTGVSQNPRHKITKRGQNVTFRCDPISEHNRLYWYRQTLGQGPEFLTYFQNEAQLEKSRLLSDRFSAERPKGSFSTLEIQRTEQGDSAMYLCASSRLFSSYEQYFGPGTRLTVT.

The rearrangement uses TRBV6-5 and TRBJ2-2, with no clear D. Germline CDR1 and CDR2: MNHEY and SVGAGI. V lost 3 bases to trimming and J lost 4 bases, with 15 bases between them. This CDR3 has 16 residues. CDR3 loop: CASSYSLATGTGELFF. The CDR3, as DNA: TGTGCCAGCAGTTATTCCCTCGCAACGGGCACCGGGGAGCTGTTTTTT.

The chain links TRBV6-6 to TRBJ2-1; maybe TRBD2 (5 bases). Between the trimmed V and J ends, which lost 2 bases and 4 bases, there was a span of 6 bases. Germline loops: CDR1 MNHNY, CDR2 SVGAGI (reference sequence). The CDR3 sequence is 13 residues long. CDR3 DNA sequence: TGTGCCAGCAGTTACCGGGGTTACAATGAGCAGTTCTTC. Its translation is CASSYRGYNEQFF.

This clone showed up just once. The J gene is TRBJ2-1, the V gene TRBV2; D is perhaps TRBD2 (5 bases). The length of the CDR3 is 14 residues. The germline V and J ends were trimmed by 7 bases and 4 bases, with 14 bases remaining between them. CDR1 is SNHLY, CDR2 FYNNEI, per germline. CDR3 nucleotide sequence: TGTGCCAGCAACGGGCTAGCCAGATACAATGAGCAGTTCTTC. Amino acid sequence: CASNGLARYNEQFF.

The V gene is TRBV5-1, the J gene TRBJ2-1, with 7 positions matching TRBD2. The CDR3 is 15 amino acids. V lost 0 bases, J lost 9 bases, and 9 bases stayed unmatched. Germline CDR1 SGHRS, CDR2 YFSETQ. CDR3 region: CASSLDGGRASEQFF. CDR3 sequence (DNA): TGCGCCAGCAGCTTGGATGGTGGGAGGGCCTCTGAGCAGTTCTTC.

Regarding this clone: The same CDR3 is also encoded by other DNA sequences in this sample. The chain is built from TRBV27 and TRBJ2-1; 11 bases are shared with TRBD2. With V trimmed by 5 bases and J by 4 bases, 4 bases remained unmatched. Germline CDR1 reads MNHEY; CDR2 reads SMNVEV (reference sequence). The CDR3 length is 15 residues. In DNA, the CDR3 is TGTGCCAGCAGTCCAGGGACTAGCGGATACAATGAGCAGTTCTTC. Translation gives CASSPGTSGYNEQFF.

The rearrangement joins TRBV7-3 to TRBJ2-3; TRBD2 is a possible D gene (7 bases). The CDR3 has 14 amino acids. CDR1 and CDR2 (germline): SGHTA, FQGTGA. Trimming pared 3 bases from V and 3 bases from J, leaving 10 bases between. CDR3 bases: TGTGCCAGCAGCTTCGGGGGGCTGACAGATACGCAGTATTTT. This translates into CASSFGGLTDTQYF.

The chain carries TRBV5-4 and TRBJ2-1; 8 bases are a match to TRBD1. J lost 4 bases, V lost 4 bases, and 4 bases had no gene match. Germline V gives CDR1 SGHNT, CDR2 YYREEE (reference sequence). CDR3 length: 14 residues. CDR3 region: CASSLTGAYNEQFF. CDR3 sequence (DNA): TGTGCCAGCAGCCTGACAGGGGCGTACAATGAGCAGTTCTTC.

The rearrangement uses TRBV5-4 and TRBJ2-3; the match to TRBD1 covers 7 bases. CDR1 is SGHNT and CDR2 is YYREEE in the germline V gene (reference sequence). The length of the CDR3 is 18 residues. V shed 4 bases, J shed 2 bases, and the junction held 16 bases outside the gene matches. The CDR3 protein is CASSVPGTVIRFTDTQYF. In DNA form, the CDR3 reads TGTGCCAGCAGCGTACCCGGGACAGTTATCAGGTTCACAGATACGCAGTATTTT.

This chain connects TRBV18 to TRBJ2-7; TRBD1 aligns across 10 bases. After removal of 4 bases from V and 5 bases from J, the junction contained 5 bases not matched to a gene. Germline assignment: CDR1 KGHSH and CDR2 LQKENI. The CDR3 runs to 14 residues. CDR3: CASSLDRGHDEQYF. In nucleotides, the CDR3 is TGTGCCAGCTCACTAGACAGGGGGCACGACGAGCAGTACTTC.

This clone was counted only a few times. DNA for the CDR3: TGTGCCAGCAGTATGCAGAATCGAAATACTGAAGCTTTCTTT. Residues: CASSMQNRNTEAFF. The rearrangement links TRBV2 to TRBJ1-1; D is unclear. CDR3 size: 14 residues. V lost 5 bases and J 5 bases, leaving 15 bases between the germline ends. Germline assignment: CDR1 SNHLY and CDR2 FYNNEI. Complete variable domain (other parts from reference TRBV2 and TRBJ1-1): EPEVTQTPSHQVTQMGQEVILRCVPISNHLYFYWYRQILGQKVEFLVSFYNNEISEKSEIFDDQFSVERPDGSNFTLKIRSTKLEDSAMYFCASSMQNRNTEAFFGQGTRLTVV.

The chain recombines TRBV6-5 with TRBJ2-5, with 8 bases identical to TRBD2. Germline V gives CDR1 MNHEY, CDR2 SVGAGI. This CDR3 region has 14 residues. The trim removed 11 bases at V and 4 bases at J, leaving 12 bases unmatched. CDR3 sequence: CAVSGGPLRETQYF. The CDR3 DNA follows: TGTGCCGTCTCGGGAGGGCCATTACGAGAGACCCAGTACTTC.